The 24 T cell receptor beta chains given below trace back to one sample, sequenced in a study of T cell clonality in common variable immunodeficiency. Using immunoSEQ multiplex PCR, the repertoire was profiled, and TCRdb retains in-frame clones only, with some absent. This sample carries some 44,000 clones, none of them present only once. The material sequenced was peripheral blood mononuclear cells. These receptors all stem from a person aged 18 to 70 in good health.

This clone was recorded at least ten times. The CDR3 is cut off 3 residues early in the read; its end comes from the germline J gene. V gene TRBV30 combines with J gene TRBJ1-1; D is unresolved. CDR3 length: 14 residues. V lost 0 bases and J 0 bases, leaving 8 bases between the germline ends. The germline CDR1 and CDR2 sequences are GTSNPN and SVGIG (reference sequence). The covered CDR3 bases are TGTGCCTGGAGTGTACGCGGGGTGAACACTGAA. This gives the protein CAWSVRGVNTE. The whole CDR3 sequence is CAWSVRGVNTEAFF.

There are many counts of this clone. The observed sequence ends 3 residues before the CDR3 terminus, with the missing tail filled in from the germline J gene. V gene TRBV20-1 combines with J gene TRBJ2-7; 11 positions agree with TRBD2. This CDR3 has 16 residues. The germline V gene has CDR1 DFQATT and CDR2 SNEGSKA (reference sequence). Trimming at V came to 5 bases and at J to 4 bases, leaving 13 bases not matched to a gene. Partial CDR3 DNA: TGCAGTGCTCCCTCTACTAGCGGGAGCGTGAGTTACGAG. Protein product: CSAPSTSGSVSYE. The whole CDR3 sequence reads CSAPSTSGSVSYEQYF.

This clone was detected a few times. The read halts 3 residues ahead of the CDR3 end, with the missing end drawn from the germline J gene. V gene TRBV18 combines with J gene TRBJ1-3; the D gene is possibly TRBD1 (6 bases). Trimming took 3 bases from V and 0 from J, leaving 15 bases between them. Germline CDR1 reads KGHSH; CDR2 reads LQKENI. This CDR3 is built from 17 residues. CDR3 sequence: CASSPSPGQLSGNTIYF. The CDR3 DNA, read in part, is TGTGCCAGCTCACCCAGTCCCGGACAGCTCTCTGGAAACACC.

This clone was found many times. Read sequence stops 3 residues before the CDR3 end, and the germline J gene provides the missing end. The chain carries TRBV28 and TRBJ2-1, with 11 positions matching TRBD2. Germline lookup yields CDR1 MDHEN and CDR2 SYDVKM. The CDR3 spans 20 residues. With 3 bases clipped from V and 6 bases from J, the junction kept 19 bases outside the gene matches. The CDR3 spells CASSFSIAGGYPEYSNEQFF. Incomplete CDR3 DNA: TGTGCCAGCAGTTTCAGTATAGCGGGGGGGTACCCGGAGTACAGCAATGAG.

Many counts were recorded for this clone. The CDR3 is cut off 3 residues early in the read; its end comes from the germline J gene. The chain has TRBV18 and TRBJ1-1; 9 bases are a match to TRBD1. CDR3 size: 12 residues. Germline values: CDR1 KGHSH, CDR2 LQKENI. CDR3 residues: CASSWGQGEAFF. Partial CDR3 DNA: TGTGCCAGCTCATGGGGACAGGGAGAG.

This clone showed up many times. With the read ending 3 residues before the CDR3 end, the germline J gene is used to fill in that end. The chain employs TRBV20-1 and TRBJ1-2; D might be TRBD1 (5 bases). The CDR3 is made up of 17 amino acids. Deletions cut 1 base from V and 0 bases from J, with 18 bases between. Germline assignment: CDR1 DFQATT and CDR2 SNEGSKA (reference sequence). CDR3: CSARGGDPSLANYGYTF. Partial CDR3 DNA: TGCAGTGCTAGAGGGGGGGACCCTTCGTTAGCTAACTATGGC.

This clone was seen at least ten times. The DNA ends 3 residues before the CDR3 does, and the rest of the CDR3 is filled in from the germline J gene. The chain combines TRBV20-1 with TRBJ2-1, with 10 bases identical to TRBD1. The CDR3 is 15 amino acids. Germline V CDR1 and CDR2: DFQATT, SNEGSKA (reference sequence). The ends lost 1 base at V and 7 bases at J; junction bases unmatched: 7. Here the CDR3 reads CSARGAGTGVNEQFF. The part of the CDR3 DNA that was read is TGCAGTGCTAGAGGCGCCGGGACAGGGGTTAATGAG.

This clone was counted at least ten times. The read ends 3 residues early relative to the CDR3; the germline J gene fills the gap. The V and J genes are TRBV6-2 or TRBV6-3 and TRBJ2-2; 11 nucleotides line up with TRBD2. This CDR3 is 16 amino acids long. Germline CDR1 MNHEY, CDR2 SVGEGT. The trim removed 5 bases at V and 6 bases at J, leaving 8 bases unmatched. CDR3 sequence: CASSDPIAGGPGELFF. CDR3 bases read: TGTGCCAGCAGTGACCCTATAGCGGGGGGGCCCGGGGAG.

This clone appeared a few times. The CDR3 is cut off 3 residues early in the read; its end comes from the germline J gene. The chain has TRBV10-2 and TRBJ1-1; 7 bases agree with TRBD1. In germline, CDR1 is WSHSY, CDR2 SAAADI. J lost 0 bases, V lost 7 bases, and 5 bases had no gene match. The CDR3 loop spans 14 amino acids. The chain's CDR3 is CASMETGMNTEAFF. The CDR3 bases that were read are TGCGCCAGCATGGAGACAGGGATGAACACTGAA.

This clone came up many times. Relative to the germline gene, one junction end is altered; a read error may explain this. The CDR3 protein is CASSSTGGNEQYF. The sequenced CDR3 bases are TGTGCTAGCAGCTCCACAGGGGGCAACGAG. The genes are TRBV7-7 and TRBJ2-7; 9 bases align to TRBD1. Read sequence stops 3 residues before the CDR3 end, and the germline J gene provides the missing end. The germline V gene encodes CDR1 SSHAT and CDR2 FNYEAQ (reference sequence). The CDR3 covers 13 residues.

In this sample, this clone turned up many times. From the germline J gene comes the end of the CDR3, since the read stops 3 residues before it. The rearrangement joins TRBV7-2 to TRBJ2-7; 10 nucleotides match TRBD2. V dropped 2 bases and J dropped 5; count of bases not matched to a gene: 6. The V gene's germline CDR1 is SGHTA and CDR2 FQGNSA. This CDR3 is 15 amino acids long. CDR3 residues: CASSLRWGLANEQYF. The CDR3 bases that were read are TGTGCCAGCAGCTTAAGGTGGGGACTAGCGAACGAG.

This clone occurred many times. The read terminates 3 residues ahead of where the CDR3 ends, so the germline J gene completes it. The chain employs TRBV7-2 and TRBJ1-2, with D hard to call. The CDR3 contains 13 residues. Per germline, CDR1 SGHTA and CDR2 FQGNSA. Trimming removed 4 bases at V and 1 base at J, with 7 bases between. This CDR3 is CASSSQINYGYTF. Partial CDR3 DNA: TGTGCCAGCAGCTCCCAGATTAACTATGGC.

This clone was detected only a few times. The junction departs from the called germline gene at one end, perhaps through a read error. From the germline J gene comes the end of the CDR3, since the read stops 3 residues before it. The rearrangement joins TRBV18 to TRBJ1-2; unclear D gene. This CDR3 is built from 15 residues. CDR1 and CDR2 (germline): KGHSH, LQKENI. The covered CDR3 bases are TGTGCCAACTCACCACCATCGGCCGGGAACTATGGC. This encodes CANSPPSAGNYG. The whole CDR3 sequence reads CANSPPSAGNYGYTF.

Notes on this clone: Coverage ceases 3 residues before the CDR3 finishes, and the germline J gene fills in the end. The chain links TRBV20-1 to TRBJ2-7, with D possibly TRBD2 on 6 matching bases. The germline CDR1 and CDR2 sequences are DFQATT and SNEGSKA (reference sequence). The CDR3 is made up of 15 amino acids. V lost 5 bases and J lost 4, with 21 bases in between. The CDR3 region is CSAFPPASEEYEQYF. The sequenced CDR3 bases are TGCAGTGCTTTCCCACCGGCTAGCGAGGAGTACGAG.

This clone was recorded at least ten times. The observed sequence ends 3 residues before the CDR3 terminus, with the missing tail filled in from the germline J gene. The rearrangement joins TRBV5-6 to TRBJ2-7; a weak D match, TRBD2 (7 bases). Germline values: CDR1 SGHDT, CDR2 YYEEEE. The CDR3 spans 15 residues. V shed 0 bases and J shed 3 bases, with 13 bases lying between them. The covered CDR3 bases are TGTGCCAGCAGCTTGGTGGCAGGGGAGGGCTACGAG. Protein sequence: CASSLVAGEGYE. The whole CDR3 sequence is CASSLVAGEGYEQYF.

This clone was counted many times. Sequencing ends 3 residues short of the CDR3 end; the germline J gene provides the rest. This chain joins TRBV6-1 and TRBJ1-1; the match to TRBD1 covers 8 bases. The CDR3 covers 16 residues. Germline trimming cut 3 bases from V and 4 bases from J; bases unmatched to any gene: 10. Germline V lookup: CDR1 MNHNS, CDR2 SASEGT. Incomplete CDR3 DNA: TGTGCCAGCAGTGATACCAGGACAGGGACGGGCACTGAA. Protein sequence: CASSDTRTGTGTE. The entire CDR3 protein reads CASSDTRTGTGTEAFF.

Many counts were recorded for this clone. Sequencing ends 3 residues short of the CDR3 end; the germline J gene provides the rest. The genes are TRBV4-2 and TRBJ2-5; D is perhaps TRBD2 (6 bases). The CDR3 is 14 amino acids. Looked up from germline, CDR1 is LGHNA and CDR2 is YNFKEQ. V lost 7 bases and J 2 bases, leaving 14 bases between the germline ends. CDR3 sequence reads: CASNSEAGQETQYF. The CDR3 bases that were read are TGTGCCAGCAACTCAGAGGCGGGACAAGAGACC.

With respect to this clone: The CDR3 end is not reached by the read, which stops 3 residues before it; the germline J gene fills it in. The V gene is TRBV7-9, the J gene TRBJ2-5; D gene uncertain. This CDR3 contains 13 residues. Germline V gene data show CDR1 as SEHNR and CDR2 as FQNEAQ (reference sequence). The V end lost 11 bases, the J end lost 5 bases, and 18 bases lay between the germline ends. CDR3 region: CAGKPGFMETQYF. The DNA read from the CDR3 is TGTGCCGGAAAGCCCGGGTTTATGGAGACC.

This clone was found many times. The read comes to an end 3 residues before the CDR3 does, leaving the germline J gene to fill in the end. This chain joins TRBV9 and TRBJ2-7; no firm D call. V lost 3 bases, J lost 3 bases, and 10 bases lay in between. CDR1 and CDR2 (germline): SGDLS, YYNGEE. CDR3 length: 13 residues. The chain's CDR3 is CASSAGTNYEQYF. Partial CDR3 DNA: TGTGCCAGCAGCGCCGGAACTAACTACGAG.

This clone has at least ten counts. The CDR3 end lies 3 residues beyond the end of the read and is filled in from the germline J gene. This rearrangement joins TRBV5-1 to TRBJ1-1; perhaps TRBD1 as D (6 bases). This CDR3 contains 16 residues. Trimming cost V 0 bases and J 1 base, with 13 bases left between them. Germline assignment: CDR1 SGHRS and CDR2 YFSETQ. The part of the CDR3 DNA that was read is TGCGCCAGCAGCTTGGCCAGGGGCTCCGGGAACACTGAA. It specifies CASSLARGSGNTE. From start to end, the CDR3 is CASSLARGSGNTEAFF.

Comments on this clone: The sequenced fragment ends 3 residues before the CDR3 boundary, so the rest is inferred from the germline J gene. This rearrangement joins TRBV18 to TRBJ2-1, with TRBD2 identical over 10 bases. CDR1 is KGHSH and CDR2 is LQKENI in the germline V gene. J gave up 9 bases and V 1 base, and 15 bases lay outside the gene matches. CDR3 length equals 18 residues. The CDR3 reads CASSPRTSGTGGHSEQFF. Partial CDR3 DNA: TGTGCCAGCTCACCACGGACTAGCGGTACCGGGGGACACAGTGAG.

In its sample, this clone was seen many times. The sequenced fragment ends 3 residues before the CDR3 boundary, so the rest is inferred from the germline J gene. The chain recombines TRBV9 with TRBJ2-2, with D tentatively TRBD2 (6 bases). Trimming shortened V by 6 bases and J by 3 bases, and 9 bases separated the two germline ends. Germline V gene lookup returns CDR1 SGDLS and CDR2 YYNGEE. CDR3 size: 13 residues. The CDR3: CASNLADTGELFF. The CDR3 bases that were read are TGTGCCAGCAACTTAGCGGACACCGGGGAG.

A word on this clone: The read finishes 3 residues shy of the CDR3 end, and the germline J gene is used to complete it. The rearrangement links TRBV20-1 to TRBJ2-1, with TRBD2 matching over 7 bases. The CDR3 sequence is 15 residues long. The germline V gene has CDR1 DFQATT and CDR2 SNEGSKA (reference sequence). With 5 bases clipped from V and 4 bases from J, the junction kept 11 bases outside the gene matches. CDR3 sequence reads: CSAFKLAEYYNEQFF. CDR3 bases read: TGCAGTGCTTTTAAGCTAGCGGAGTATTACAATGAG.

At least ten counts were recorded for this clone. The read comes to an end 3 residues before the CDR3 does, leaving the germline J gene to fill in the end. The chain employs TRBV2 and TRBJ2-2; 7 bases are shared with TRBD1. Unmatched junction bases numbered 3, after V lost 6 bases and J lost 5 bases. The CDR3 contains 13 residues. Looked up from germline, CDR1 is SNHLY and CDR2 is FYNNEI. The CDR3 bases that were read are TGTGCCAGCAGGCGACAGGGAACCGGGGAG. Translated: CASRRQGTGE. In full, the CDR3 is CASRRQGTGELFF.